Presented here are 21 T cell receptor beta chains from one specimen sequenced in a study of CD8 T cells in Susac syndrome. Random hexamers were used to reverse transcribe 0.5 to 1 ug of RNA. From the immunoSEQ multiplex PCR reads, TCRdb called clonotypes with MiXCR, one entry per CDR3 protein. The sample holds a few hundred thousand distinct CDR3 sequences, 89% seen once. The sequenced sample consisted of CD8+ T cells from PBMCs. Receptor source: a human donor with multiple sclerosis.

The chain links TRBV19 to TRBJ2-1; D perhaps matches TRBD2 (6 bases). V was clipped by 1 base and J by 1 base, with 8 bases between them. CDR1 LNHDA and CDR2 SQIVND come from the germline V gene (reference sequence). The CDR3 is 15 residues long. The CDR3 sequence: CASSIAGASYNEQFF. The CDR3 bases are TGTGCCAGTAGTATAGCGGGAGCATCCTACAATGAGCAGTTCTTC.

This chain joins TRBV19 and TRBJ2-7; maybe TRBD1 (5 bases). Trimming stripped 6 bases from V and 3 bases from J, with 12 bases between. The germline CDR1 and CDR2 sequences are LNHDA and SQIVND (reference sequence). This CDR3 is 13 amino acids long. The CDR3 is CASSQGFSYEQYF. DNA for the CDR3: TGTGCCAGTAGCCAGGGTTTTAGCTACGAGCAGTACTTC.

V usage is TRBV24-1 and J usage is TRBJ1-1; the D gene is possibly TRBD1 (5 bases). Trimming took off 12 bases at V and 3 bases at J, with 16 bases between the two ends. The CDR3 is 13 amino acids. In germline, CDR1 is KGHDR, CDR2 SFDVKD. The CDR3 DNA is TGTGCCGTCGCGCAGGGTGCTTACACTGAAGCTTTCTTT. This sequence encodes CAVAQGAYTEAFF.

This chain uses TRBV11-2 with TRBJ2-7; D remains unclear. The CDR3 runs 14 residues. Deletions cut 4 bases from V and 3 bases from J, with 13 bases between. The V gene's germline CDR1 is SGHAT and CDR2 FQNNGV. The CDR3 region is CASSYPGPHYEQYF. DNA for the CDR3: TGTGCCAGCAGCTACCCCGGGCCCCACTACGAGCAGTACTTC.

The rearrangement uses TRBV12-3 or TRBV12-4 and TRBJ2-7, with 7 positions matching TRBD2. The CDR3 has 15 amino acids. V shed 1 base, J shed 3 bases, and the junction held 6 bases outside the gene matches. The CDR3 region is CASSLGSGTFYEQYF. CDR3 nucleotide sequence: TGTGCCAGCAGTTTAGGGAGCGGGACCTTCTACGAGCAGTACTTC.

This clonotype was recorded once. CDR3 in amino acids: CASSIAANHQFF. CDR3 nucleotides: TGTGCCAGCAGTATTGCCGCTAATCACCAGTTCTTC. The V and J genes are TRBV6-2 or TRBV6-3 and TRBJ2-1; D gene unclear. This CDR3 region has 12 residues. Germline-derived CDR1 and CDR2 are MNHEY and SVGEGT. Trimming removed 5 bases at V and 13 bases at J, with 15 bases between.

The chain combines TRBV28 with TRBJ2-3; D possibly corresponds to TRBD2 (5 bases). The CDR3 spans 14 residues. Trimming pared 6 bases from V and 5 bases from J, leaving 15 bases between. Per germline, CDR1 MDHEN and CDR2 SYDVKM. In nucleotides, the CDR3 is TGTGCCAGCAGCCCTGGGTCCGGAGGAGATACGCAGTATTTT. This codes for CASSPGSGGDTQYF.

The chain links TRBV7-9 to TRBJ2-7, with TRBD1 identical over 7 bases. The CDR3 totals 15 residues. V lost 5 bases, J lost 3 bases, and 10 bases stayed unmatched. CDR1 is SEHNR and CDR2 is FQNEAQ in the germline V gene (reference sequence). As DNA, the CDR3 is TGTGCCAGCAGCCCCAGGGGGATGTGGGACTACGAGCAGTACTTC. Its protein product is CASSPRGMWDYEQYF. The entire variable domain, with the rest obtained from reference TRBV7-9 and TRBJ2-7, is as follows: DTGVSQNPRHKITKRGQNVTFRCDPISEHNRLYWYRQTLGQGPEFLTYFQNEAQLEKSRLLSDRFSAERPKGSFSTLEIQRTEQGDSAMYLCASSPRGMWDYEQYFGPGTRLTVT.

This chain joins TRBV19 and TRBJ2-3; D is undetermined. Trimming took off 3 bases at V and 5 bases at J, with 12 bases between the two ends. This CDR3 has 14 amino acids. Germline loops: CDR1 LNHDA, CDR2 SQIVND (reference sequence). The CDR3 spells CASSIPKTGDTQYF. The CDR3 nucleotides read TGTGCCAGTAGTATCCCCAAGACGGGAGATACGCAGTATTTT.

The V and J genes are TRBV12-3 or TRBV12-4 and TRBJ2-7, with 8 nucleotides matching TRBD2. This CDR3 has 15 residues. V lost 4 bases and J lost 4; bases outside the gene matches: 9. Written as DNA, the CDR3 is TGTGCCAGCAGTTCCTTCGGGCGGGGGGAATACGAGCAGTACTTC. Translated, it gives CASSSFGRGEYEQYF.

Here the CDR3 reads CSVAFGSGGYEQYF. For the CDR3, the DNA is TGCAGCGTTGCATTCGGGAGTGGTGGCTACGAGCAGTACTTC. The chain links TRBV29-1 to TRBJ2-7; tentatively, D is TRBD2 (6 bases). Germline assignment: CDR1 SQVTM and CDR2 ANQGSEA. Trimming shortened V by 4 bases and J by 3 bases, and 16 bases separated the two germline ends. The CDR3 length is 14 residues.

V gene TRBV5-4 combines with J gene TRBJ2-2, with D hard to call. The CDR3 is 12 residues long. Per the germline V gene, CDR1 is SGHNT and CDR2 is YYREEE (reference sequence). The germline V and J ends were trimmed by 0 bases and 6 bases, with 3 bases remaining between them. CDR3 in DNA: TGTGCCAGCAGCTTGGCGTCCGGGGAGCTGTTTTTT. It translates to CASSLASGELFF. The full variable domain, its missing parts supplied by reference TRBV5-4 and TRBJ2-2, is ETGVTQSPTHLIKTRGQQVTLRCSSQSGHNTVSWYQQALGQGPQFIFQYYREEENGRGNFPPRFSGLQFPNYSSELNVNALELDDSALYLCASSLASGELFFGEGSRLTVL.

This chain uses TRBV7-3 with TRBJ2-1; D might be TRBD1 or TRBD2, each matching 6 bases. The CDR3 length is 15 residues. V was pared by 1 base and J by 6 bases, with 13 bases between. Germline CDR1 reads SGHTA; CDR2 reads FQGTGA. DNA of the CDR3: TGTGCCAGCAGCTTAATGGGGGGCCACCGCAATGAGCAGTTCTTC. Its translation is CASSLMGGHRNEQFF.

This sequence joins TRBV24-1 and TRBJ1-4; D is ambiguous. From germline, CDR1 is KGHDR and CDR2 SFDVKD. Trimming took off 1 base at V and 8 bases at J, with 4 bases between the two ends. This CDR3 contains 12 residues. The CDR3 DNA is TGTGCCACCAGTGATTTCGGAGAAAAACTGTTTTTT. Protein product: CATSDFGEKLFF.

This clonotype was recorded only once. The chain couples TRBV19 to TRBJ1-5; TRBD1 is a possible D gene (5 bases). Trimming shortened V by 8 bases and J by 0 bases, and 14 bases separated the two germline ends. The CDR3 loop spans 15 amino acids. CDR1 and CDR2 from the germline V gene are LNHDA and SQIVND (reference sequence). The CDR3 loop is CASVPGQASNQPQHF. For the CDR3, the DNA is TGTGCCAGTGTCCCGGGGCAGGCTAGCAATCAGCCCCAGCATTTT.

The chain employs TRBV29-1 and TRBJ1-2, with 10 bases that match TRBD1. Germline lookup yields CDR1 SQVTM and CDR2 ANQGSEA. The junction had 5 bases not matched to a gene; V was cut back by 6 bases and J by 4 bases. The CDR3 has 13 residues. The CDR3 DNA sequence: TGCAGCGTGACAGGGGGCAGGGTCTATGGCTACACCTTC. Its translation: CSVTGGRVYGYTF.

The CDR3 protein is CASSPPRPALTNEQFF. The CDR3 DNA sequence: TGTGCCAGCAGCCCACCCCGCCCGGCTTTAACCAATGAGCAGTTCTTC. The chain employs TRBV21-1 and TRBJ2-1; no DNA check was done on the table's D call, TRBD1. TRBV21-1 is designated a pseudogene. This CDR3 comprises 16 residues.

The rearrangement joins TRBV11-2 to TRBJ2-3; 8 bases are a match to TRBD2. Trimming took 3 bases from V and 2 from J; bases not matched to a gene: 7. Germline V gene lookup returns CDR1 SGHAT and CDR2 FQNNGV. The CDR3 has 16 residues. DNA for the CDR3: TGTGCCAGCAGCTTGGGGAGCGGGGGTCACACAGATACGCAGTATTTT. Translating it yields CASSLGSGGHTDTQYF. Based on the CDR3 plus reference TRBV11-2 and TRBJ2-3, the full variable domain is EAGVAQSPRYKIIEKRQSVAFWCNPISGHATLYWYQQILGQGPKLLIQFQNNGVVDDSQLPKDRFSAERLKGVDSTLKIQPAKLEDSAVYLCASSLGSGGHTDTQYFGPGTRLTVL.

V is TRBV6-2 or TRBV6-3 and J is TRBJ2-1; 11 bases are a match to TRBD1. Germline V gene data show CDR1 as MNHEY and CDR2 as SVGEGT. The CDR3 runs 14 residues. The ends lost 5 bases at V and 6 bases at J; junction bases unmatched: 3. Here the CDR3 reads CASSQGTGGNEQFF. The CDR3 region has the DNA TGTGCCAGCAGTCAGGGGACAGGGGGCAATGAGCAGTTCTTC.

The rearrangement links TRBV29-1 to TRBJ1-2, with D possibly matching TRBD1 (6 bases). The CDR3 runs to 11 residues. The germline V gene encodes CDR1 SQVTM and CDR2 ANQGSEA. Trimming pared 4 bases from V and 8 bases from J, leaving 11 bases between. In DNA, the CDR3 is TGCAGCGTTGCCGGACAGCCGGGCTACACCTTC. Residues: CSVAGQPGYTF.

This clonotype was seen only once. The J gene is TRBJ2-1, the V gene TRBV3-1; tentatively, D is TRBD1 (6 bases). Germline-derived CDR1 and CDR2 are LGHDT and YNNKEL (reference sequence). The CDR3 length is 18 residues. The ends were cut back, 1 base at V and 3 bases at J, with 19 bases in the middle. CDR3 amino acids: CASSQVKTGRPGYNEQFF. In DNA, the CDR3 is TGTGCCAGCAGCCAAGTAAAAACAGGGCGTCCGGGCTACAATGAGCAGTTCTTC.